The 28 T cell receptor beta chains below were found in one sample sequenced in a study of T cells expressing NK-cell markers. TCRdb re-called the 5' RACE reads; one entry per CDR3 protein, DNA not given. The sample table sets out about 430,000 distinct CDR3 sequences. The sequenced material came from blood T cells: a sorted CD56 or NKG2C T cell subset, CD4+ or CD8+ T cells, or bulk PBMC T cells (not recorded which). The receptors come from a woman in her 50s in good health.

V is TRBV12-3 or TRBV12-4 and J is TRBJ1-5. The CDR3 extends over 16 amino acids. The CDR3 reads CASSFAGQLSNQPQHF.

This chain uses TRBV2 with TRBJ2-5; as DNA is missing, the TRBD2 call by TCRdb cannot be tested. The CDR3 runs 16 residues. Germline V gene sequence: CDR1 SNHLY, CDR2 FYNNEI. The CDR3 here is CASSVGTSGQGETQYF.

V gene TRBV27 combines with J gene TRBJ1-5; with no DNA, the TCRdb D assignment of TRBD1 cannot be verified. This CDR3 contains 13 residues. Germline CDR1 MNHEY, CDR2 SMNVEV (reference sequence). CDR3 region: CASRRTPYQPQHF.

The V and J genes are TRBV27 and TRBJ2-7; TCRdb designates TRBD1, a call that cannot be tested without DNA. This CDR3 is built from 15 residues. Germline V lookup: CDR1 MNHEY, CDR2 SMNVEV (reference sequence). The CDR3 reads CASSPGRTGVVEQYF.

The chain has TRBV4-1 and TRBJ2-4; the TRBD1 assignment by TCRdb is unverifiable without DNA. The CDR3 has 15 amino acids. Germline-derived CDR1 and CDR2 are MGHRA and YSYEKL. Here the CDR3 reads CASSTVGGRENIQYF.

The chain recombines TRBV11-2 with TRBJ1-1. The germline V gene has CDR1 SGHAT and CDR2 FQNNGV. The CDR3 extends over 15 amino acids. The CDR3 sequence: CASSLEGRQDSEAFF.

This chain links TRBV5-5 with TRBJ2-3; TCRdb calls TRBD1, which cannot be checked without DNA. There are 13 residues in the CDR3. Germline-derived CDR1 and CDR2 are SGHKS and YYEKEE (reference sequence). This chain's CDR3 is CASSLASGGTQYF. The variable domain in full, with the rest retrieved from reference TRBV5-5 and TRBJ2-3, is DAGVTQSPTHLIKTRGQQVTLRCSPISGHKSVSWYQQVLGQGPQFIFQYYEKEERGRGNFPDRFSARQFPNYSSELNVNALLLGDSALYLCASSLASGGTQYFGPGTRLTVL.

The chain joins TRBV12-5 to TRBJ1-1; TCRdb's D gene call, TRBD1, goes unchecked for lack of DNA. Germline loops: CDR1 LGHNT, CDR2 FRNRAP. The CDR3 runs to 14 residues. The CDR3 spells CASGFQGYHTEAFF. Together with reference TRBV12-5 and TRBJ1-1, the CDR3 gives the full variable domain: DARVTQTPRHKVTEMGQEVTMRCQPILGHNTVFWYRQTMMQGLELLAYFRNRAPLDDSGMPKDRFSAEMPDATLATLKIQPSEPRDSAVYFCASGFQGYHTEAFFGQGTRLTVV.

The rearrangement joins TRBV6-6 to TRBJ2-1; TCRdb lists TRBD2, though no DNA is available to test this call. CDR1 and CDR2 from the germline V gene are MNHNY and SVGAGI (reference sequence). The CDR3 length is 15 residues. The CDR3 here is CASTTSGGGGNEQFF.

This chain links TRBV12-3 or TRBV12-4 with TRBJ2-5. This CDR3 has 15 amino acids. CDR3 sequence reads: CASSLGDRDQETQYF.

This rearrangement joins TRBV11-3 to TRBJ2-3; TCRdb designates TRBD2, a call that cannot be tested without DNA. CDR1 and CDR2 from the germline V gene are SGHNT and YENEEA. The CDR3 extends over 17 amino acids. Here the CDR3 reads CASSLDHRRGGKDTQYF.

The chain joins TRBV5-1 to TRBJ2-2; TCRdb's D call of TRBD1 is untestable without DNA. The CDR3 has 17 amino acids. Germline CDR1 is SGHRS and CDR2 is YFSETQ. CDR3 region: CASSWVFGGADTGELFF.

V and J are TRBV28 and TRBJ2-5; without DNA, the TCRdb call of TRBD1 cannot be checked. CDR3 size: 12 residues. Germline loops: CDR1 MDHEN, CDR2 SYDVKM. The CDR3 loop reads CASIIRGGTQYF.

The chain joins TRBV12-3 or TRBV12-4 to TRBJ2-3. The CDR3 length is 12 residues. CDR3 in amino acids: CASSFRLQTQYF.

V and J are TRBV27 and TRBJ2-6; TCRdb lists TRBD1, though no DNA is available to test this call. The CDR3 spans 14 residues. Germline CDR1 reads MNHEY; CDR2 reads SMNVEV (reference sequence). This CDR3 reads CASRDRVGANVLTF.

The chain uses TRBV6-5 and TRBJ2-7; as DNA is missing, the TRBD2 call by TCRdb cannot be tested. This CDR3 has 16 amino acids. Germline V lookup: CDR1 MNHEY, CDR2 SVGAGI. The CDR3 sequence is CASSYKLAGGSYEQYF.

V is TRBV12-3 or TRBV12-4 and J is TRBJ2-7; TCRdb names TRBD2, which stays unverified in the absence of DNA. The CDR3 has 15 residues. This CDR3 is CASSGSWAGENEQYF.

This chain uses TRBV7-9 with TRBJ1-1. This CDR3 region has 14 residues. Germline assignment: CDR1 SEHNR and CDR2 FQNEAQ (reference sequence). CDR3 amino acids: CASSPNPGNTEAFF.

This rearrangement joins TRBV19 to TRBJ2-1; TCRdb's assignment of TRBD2 cannot be checked, as there is no DNA. Germline lookup yields CDR1 LNHDA and CDR2 SQIVND (reference sequence). This CDR3 contains 16 residues. CDR3 loop: CASSSPGTSSYNEQFF.

This chain joins TRBV4-1 and TRBJ2-3; as DNA is missing, the TRBD2 call by TCRdb cannot be tested. CDR1 and CDR2 from the germline V gene are MGHRA and YSYEKL. This CDR3 region has 17 residues. The CDR3 protein is CASSQVGLAKGADTQYF.

The rearrangement joins TRBV5-1 to TRBJ2-2. This CDR3 has 13 residues. Per germline, CDR1 SGHRS and CDR2 YFSETQ. CDR3 amino acids: CASSLDRLGELFF.

V usage is TRBV20-1 and J usage is TRBJ1-6; TCRdb proposes TRBD1, but this gene call is untestable without DNA. Germline loops: CDR1 DFQATT, CDR2 SNEGSKA (reference sequence). This CDR3 has 14 amino acids. The CDR3 sequence is CSSRSGDRESPLHF.

V gene TRBV25-1 combines with J gene TRBJ2-7; TCRdb gives TRBD1 as the D gene, but with no DNA this cannot be confirmed. The CDR3 contains 12 residues. Germline V gives CDR1 MGHDK, CDR2 SYGVNS. Here the CDR3 reads CASTDPGKKQYF.

The chain uses TRBV5-1 and TRBJ2-1; the TRBD2 assignment by TCRdb is unverifiable without DNA. In germline, CDR1 is SGHRS, CDR2 YFSETQ. This CDR3 has 15 amino acids. CDR3 loop: CASSLRTSGDNEQFF.

V gene TRBV7-9 combines with J gene TRBJ2-2; TCRdb lists TRBD1, though no DNA is available to test this call. This CDR3 contains 19 residues. The germline V gene has CDR1 SEHNR and CDR2 FQNEAQ (reference sequence). The CDR3 is CASSLARSGPGLNPGELFF.

The chain recombines TRBV29-1 with TRBJ1-4; TCRdb outputs TRBD1, but without DNA this stays unchecked. Germline CDR1 SQVTM, CDR2 ANQGSEA. The CDR3 contains 13 residues. CDR3 amino acids: CSAASGVGEKLFF.

J is TRBJ1-1 and V is TRBV10-3; TCRdb calls TRBD1, which cannot be checked without DNA. The CDR3 runs 15 residues. Per the germline V gene, CDR1 is ENHRY and CDR2 is SYGVKD. The CDR3 sequence: CAISEWGEPNTEAFF.

The rearrangement uses TRBV5-5 and TRBJ2-3; the TCRdb call, TRBD2, lacks DNA for checking. CDR3 size: 14 residues. CDR1 is SGHKS, CDR2 YYEKEE, per germline (reference sequence). CDR3 region: CASSLYLPTDTQYF.